This TCR beta chain originates from a study of tissue T cells after allogeneic stem cell transplantation. Study-level points and caveats: Motif-based clustering found tissue-specific repertoire signatures shared across patients, though few clones were shared.

Germline loops: CDR1 SGHRS, CDR2 YFSETQ. There are 17 residues in the CDR3. V gave up 4 bases and J gave up 4 bases, with 22 bases separating them. For this clone: What it recognizes is unknown.

TCRdb keeps only in-frame clones here, not all; method: immunoSEQ multiplex PCR. Found here are just over 9,500 clones, approximately 64% of them singletons; the top ten hold about a tenth. Sequenced material: tissue from the ileum, taken at autopsy. The TCR sequence derives from a woman aged 18 to 55 with breast cancer. V and J are TRBV5-1 and TRBJ2-3; maybe TRBD1 (6 bases). CDR3 protein: CASSGNMQGSRADTQYF. In DNA form, the CDR3 reads TGCGCCAGCAGCGGAAACATGCAGGGGTCGAGGGCAGATACGCAGTATTTT.